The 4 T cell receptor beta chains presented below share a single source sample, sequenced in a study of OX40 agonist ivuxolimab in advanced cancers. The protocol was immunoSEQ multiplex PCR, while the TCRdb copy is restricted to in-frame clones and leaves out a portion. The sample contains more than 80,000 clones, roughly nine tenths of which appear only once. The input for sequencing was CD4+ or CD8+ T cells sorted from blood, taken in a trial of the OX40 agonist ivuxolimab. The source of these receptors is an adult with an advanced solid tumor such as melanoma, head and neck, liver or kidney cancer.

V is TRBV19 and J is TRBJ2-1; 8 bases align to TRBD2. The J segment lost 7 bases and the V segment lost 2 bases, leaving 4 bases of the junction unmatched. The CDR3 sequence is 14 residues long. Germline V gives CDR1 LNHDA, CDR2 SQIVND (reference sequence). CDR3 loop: CASSISAGENEQFF. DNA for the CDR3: TGTGCCAGTAGTATATCAGCGGGAGAAAATGAGCAGTTCTTC.

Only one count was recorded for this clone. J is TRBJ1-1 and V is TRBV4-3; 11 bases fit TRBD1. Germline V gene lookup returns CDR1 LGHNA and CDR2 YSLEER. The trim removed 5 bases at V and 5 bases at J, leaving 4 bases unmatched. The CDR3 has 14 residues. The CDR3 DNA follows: TGCGCCAGCAGCGTCGGGACAGGGGGTACTGAAGCTTTCTTT. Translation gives CASSVGTGGTEAFF.

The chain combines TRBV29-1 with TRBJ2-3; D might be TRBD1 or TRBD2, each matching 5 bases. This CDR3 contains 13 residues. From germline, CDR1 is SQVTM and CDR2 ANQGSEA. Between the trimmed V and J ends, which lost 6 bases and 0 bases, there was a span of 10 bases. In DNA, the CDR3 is TGCAGCGTCCGGGACCGTAGCACAGATACGCAGTATTTT. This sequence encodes CSVRDRSTDTQYF.

CDR3 amino acids: CATSRGGVETQYF. CDR3 DNA: TGTGCCACCTCGAGGGGGGGGGTAGAGACCCAGTACTTC. This chain joins TRBV2 and TRBJ2-5; maybe TRBD2 (7 bases). The CDR3 extends over 13 amino acids. CDR1 and CDR2 (germline): SNHLY, FYNNEI. Deletions cut 10 bases from V and 4 bases from J, with 16 bases between. Filled out from reference TRBV2 and TRBJ2-5, the complete variable domain reads EPEVTQTPSHQVTQMGQEVILRCVPISNHLYFYWYRQILGQKVEFLVSFYNNEISEKSEIFDDQFSVERPDGSNFTLKIRSTKLEDSAMYFCATSRGGVETQYFGPGTRLLVL.